Listed below are T cell receptor beta chains from one sample, sequenced in a study of Graves' ophthalmopathy and Graves' hyperthyroidism. TCRdb analysed the multiplex PCR reads with MiXCR anew, one entry per CDR3 protein. The sample includes around 400,000 distinct CDR3 sequences, around a fifth of them seen just once. Sequenced material: peripheral blood. These receptors originate from a woman between 18 and 29 years old with stable Graves' hyperthyroidism. CDR3s include the opening cysteine and the closing phenylalanine or tryptophan. The D gene is left open where the match is weak. Clone size is given for some rows only: seen once, a few or many times, or a class if the clone is expanded.

d_call: TRBD1
v_call: TRBV9
clone_size: many
j_call: TRBJ1-2
cdr3_nt: TGTGCCAGCAGCGTGTCCCGACAGGGTGGCTACACCTTC
cdr3_aa: CASSVSRQGGYTF

d_call: NA
v_call: TRBV27
clone_size: NA
j_call: TRBJ1-5
cdr3_nt: TGTGTCAGCGGGAGGCCCCAGCATTTT
cdr3_aa: CVSGRPQHF

d_call: TRBD2
v_call: TRBV2
clone_size: many
j_call: TRBJ2-7
cdr3_nt: TGTGCCAGCAGCTTGACTAGTGGGGGGGTCGAGCAGTACTTC
cdr3_aa: CASSLTSGGVEQYF

d_call: TRBD1
v_call: TRBV30
clone_size: NA
j_call: TRBJ2-6
cdr3_nt: TGTGCCTGGAGTGATCCCGGGACAGGCGACTCTGGGGCCAACGTCCTGACTTTC
cdr3_aa: CAWSDPGTGDSGANVLTF

d_call: NA
v_call: TRBV15
clone_size: NA
j_call: TRBJ1-5
cdr3_nt: TGTGCCACCAGCAGAGATAGAGGTAGGGGACAGCCCCAGCATTTT
cdr3_aa: CATSRDRGRGQPQHF

d_call: TRBD1
v_call: TRBV7-9
clone_size: NA
j_call: TRBJ1-1
cdr3_nt: TGTGCCAGCAGCTTAGGGGGACAGACGAACACTGAAGCTTTCTTT
cdr3_aa: CASSLGGQTNTEAFF

d_call: NA
v_call: TRBV19
clone_size: many
j_call: TRBJ2-5
cdr3_nt: TGTGCCAGCAGCATGCGGGAGACCCAGTACTTC
cdr3_aa: CASSMRETQYF

d_call: TRBD2
v_call: TRBV18
clone_size: many
j_call: TRBJ2-7
cdr3_nt: TGTGCCAGCTCACCGCGGAGCGGGACCCCGGACCAGTACTTC
cdr3_aa: CASSPRSGTPDQYF

d_call: TRBD2
v_call: TRBV19
clone_size: many
j_call: TRBJ2-2
cdr3_nt: TGTGCCAGTAGTACCCCACGACTAGCGGCAATGAACACCGGGGAGCTGTTTTTT
cdr3_aa: CASSTPRLAAMNTGELFF

d_call: TRBD2
v_call: TRBV12-3/TRBV12-4
clone_size: many
j_call: TRBJ2-7
cdr3_nt: TGTGCCAGCAGCGACAGCGGGAGCTCCTACGAGCAGTACTTC
cdr3_aa: CASSDSGSSYEQYF

d_call: TRBD2
v_call: TRBV28
clone_size: NA
j_call: TRBJ2-2
cdr3_nt: TGTGCCAGCAGTTTATTCCCACTAGCGGGAGGCACCGGGGAGCTGTTTTTT
cdr3_aa: CASSLFPLAGGTGELFF

d_call: TRBD2
v_call: TRBV12-3/TRBV12-4
clone_size: NA
j_call: TRBJ2-2
cdr3_nt: TGTGCCAGCAGTCCCGGGGGGGGTGGGGAGCTGTTTTTT
cdr3_aa: CASSPGGGGELFF

d_call: TRBD2
v_call: TRBV20-1
clone_size: many
j_call: TRBJ2-5
cdr3_nt: TGCAGTGTGGCTCGACTAGCGGAAGAGACCCAGTACTTC
cdr3_aa: CSVARLAEETQYF

d_call: TRBD1
v_call: TRBV24-1
clone_size: many
j_call: TRBJ1-1
cdr3_nt: TGTGCCACCAGCTACAGGGGTGAAGCTTTCTTT
cdr3_aa: CATSYRGEAFF

d_call: NA
v_call: TRBV11-1
clone_size: few
j_call: TRBJ1-5
cdr3_nt: TGTGCCAGCAGCTTAGGCGCCGGGGGCATCGATCAGCCCCAGCATTTT
cdr3_aa: CASSLGAGGIDQPQHF

d_call: NA
v_call: TRBV20-1
clone_size: many
j_call: TRBJ2-5
cdr3_nt: TGCAGTGCGGCGGAGACCCAGTACTTC
cdr3_aa: CSAAETQYF